The 26 T cell receptor beta chains in this list originate from one sample, sequenced in a study of T cell responses to AZD1222 COVID-19 vaccine. This table comes from immunoSEQ multiplex PCR, and its TCRdb copy is limited to in-frame clones, with some not included. In the table there are 120,000 to 150,000 clones, approximately 86% of which are singletons. The source was peripheral blood, collected 28 days after the second dose of the MenACWY control vaccine. Every receptor here comes from an adult who received the MenACWY meningococcal vaccine as a control.

V usage is TRBV5-1 and J usage is TRBJ1-1, with D possibly TRBD1 on 5 matching bases. Germline assignment: CDR1 SGHRS and CDR2 YFSETQ. V lost 1 base, J lost 4 bases, and 14 bases lay in between. The CDR3 spans 15 residues. The CDR3 coding sequence is TGCGCCAGCAGCTTGAGTTCCGGAAGGGGCACTGAAGCTTTCTTT. It is translated as CASSLSSGRGTEAFF.

This rearrangement joins TRBV5-5 to TRBJ1-1; 9 bases match TRBD1. Germline CDR1 SGHKS, CDR2 YYEKEE (reference sequence). This CDR3 region has 13 residues. The J segment lost 10 bases and the V segment lost 3 bases, leaving 7 bases of the junction unmatched. CDR3 region: CASSSGDRVRAFF. In DNA, the CDR3 is TGTGCCAGCAGCTCCGGGGACAGGGTACGAGCTTTCTTT.

This clone has a single count. CDR3 residues: CATSHSGASYGYTF. As DNA, the CDR3 is TGTGCCACCTCCCACTCGGGGGCCAGCTATGGCTACACCTTC. This chain joins TRBV24-1 and TRBJ1-2, with D perhaps TRBD1 (6 bases). Germline lookup yields CDR1 KGHDR and CDR2 SFDVKD. The V end was cut by 9 bases, the J end by 4 bases, with 17 bases between. The CDR3 loop spans 14 amino acids.

This clone was counted once. The rearrangement joins TRBV7-2 to TRBJ2-7, with D hard to call. The V gene's germline CDR1 is SGHTA and CDR2 FQGNSA. The V end lost 1 base, the J end lost 2 bases, and 12 bases lay between the germline ends. This CDR3 region has 15 residues. The CDR3 nucleotides are TGTGCCAGCAGCTTAGACTACGGGCCGACCTACGAGCAGTACTTC. It is translated as CASSLDYGPTYEQYF.

This sequence joins TRBV18 and TRBJ1-2; 9 bases line up with TRBD1. The CDR3 has 13 amino acids. Unmatched junction bases numbered 5, after V lost 6 bases and J lost 6 bases. Germline CDR1 and CDR2: KGHSH and LQKENI. The CDR3 loop is CASSRDRENGYTF. CDR3 nucleotide sequence: TGTGCCAGCTCCCGGGACAGGGAGAATGGCTACACCTTC.

The chain is built from TRBV7-2 and TRBJ1-1; no reliable D call. The CDR3 has 15 amino acids. Trimming left V 2 bases short and J 0 bases short, with 10 bases between. Germline V gene data show CDR1 as SGHTA and CDR2 as FQGNSA. The CDR3 region is CASSLLWGVNTEAFF. The CDR3 DNA follows: TGTGCCAGCAGCTTACTCTGGGGAGTGAACACTGAAGCTTTCTTT. The variable domain in full, completed from reference TRBV7-2 and TRBJ1-1, reads GAGVSQSPSNKVTEKGKDVELRCDPISGHTALYWYRQSLGQGLEFLIYFQGNSAPDKSGLPSDRFSAERTGGSVSTLTIQRTQQEDSAVYLCASSLLWGVNTEAFFGQGTRLTVV.

The CDR3 reads CASSSRQGKNYGYTF. CDR3 bases: TGTGCCAGCAGTTCTCGACAGGGGAAAAACTATGGCTACACCTTC. The rearrangement joins TRBV27 to TRBJ1-2, with 8 bases aligning to TRBD1. V dropped 4 bases and J dropped 2; count of bases not matched to a gene: 6. CDR3 length: 15 amino acids. Germline CDR1 is MNHEY and CDR2 is SMNVEV (reference sequence).

The rearrangement uses TRBV30 and TRBJ2-2; 8 bases align to TRBD1. This CDR3 is 15 amino acids long. Germline values: CDR1 GTSNPN, CDR2 SVGIG (reference sequence). The trim removed 2 bases at V and 3 bases at J, leaving 5 bases unmatched. CDR3 sequence reads: CAWSPSDRDTGELFF. The CDR3 region has the DNA TGTGCCTGGAGTCCTTCGGACAGGGACACCGGGGAGCTGTTTTTT.

The chain is built from TRBV28 and TRBJ1-2, with D perhaps matching TRBD1 (5 bases). The CDR3 runs to 16 residues. The germline V gene encodes CDR1 MDHEN and CDR2 SYDVKM. V was shortened by 0 bases and J by 7 bases, with 18 bases between the two germline ends. CDR3 loop: CASSLWIGAVGSGYTF. CDR3 sequence (DNA): TGTGCCAGCAGTTTATGGATTGGGGCAGTGGGGTCTGGCTACACCTTC.

This clone was detected a few times. The chain uses TRBV7-9 and TRBJ1-1; D unclear. The CDR3 extends over 13 amino acids. The germline V gene encodes CDR1 SEHNR and CDR2 FQNEAQ (reference sequence). V lost 0 bases, J lost 8 bases, and 10 bases lay in between. CDR3 region: CASSLASEGEAFF. The CDR3 DNA reads as TGTGCCAGCAGCTTAGCGTCGGAGGGCGAAGCTTTCTTT. The full variable domain, in which reference TRBV7-9 and TRBJ1-1 provide the parts outside the CDR3, is DTGVSQNPRHKITKRGQNVTFRCDPISEHNRLYWYRQTLGQGPEFLTYFQNEAQLEKSRLLSDRFSAERPKGSFSTLEIQRTEQGDSAMYLCASSLASEGEAFFGQGTRLTVV.

The chain combines TRBV5-6 with TRBJ1-3, with 9 nucleotides matching TRBD1. J lost 4 bases, V lost 4 bases, and 15 bases had no gene match. Germline V lookup: CDR1 SGHDT, CDR2 YYEEEE. This CDR3 contains 18 residues. The DNA for the CDR3 is TGTGCCAGCAGCATATGGACAGGGGTTGTTACTACAGGAAACACCATATATTTT. This codes for CASSIWTGVVTTGNTIYF. The variable domain in full, completed from reference TRBV5-6 and TRBJ1-3, reads DAGVTQSPTHLIKTRGQQVTLRCSPKSGHDTVSWYQQALGQGPQFIFQYYEEEERQRGNFPDRFSGHQFPNYSSELNVNALLLGDSALYLCASSIWTGVVTTGNTIYFGEGSWLTVV.

The chain recombines TRBV27 with TRBJ2-5; a weak D match, TRBD1 (6 bases). V gave up 5 bases and J gave up 5 bases, with 18 bases separating them. This CDR3 is built from 15 residues. Germline assignment: CDR1 MNHEY and CDR2 SMNVEV (reference sequence). CDR3 loop: CASSPRDTSRETQYF. The CDR3 DNA reads TGTGCCAGCAGTCCCCGGGACACCTCACGGGAGACCCAGTACTTC.

The chain recombines TRBV15 with TRBJ1-2; D not certain. Germline loops: CDR1 LNHNV, CDR2 YYDKDF (reference sequence). The V gene lost 1 base and the J gene lost 2 bases, with 11 bases spanning the gap. The CDR3 extends over 15 amino acids. For the CDR3, the DNA is TGTGCCACCAGCAGAGCCGGAGGTTACAACTATGGCTACACCTTC. This translates into CATSRAGGYNYGYTF.

This rearrangement joins TRBV11-3 to TRBJ2-7, with TRBD1 matching over 7 bases. The CDR3 sequence is 15 residues long. V lost 4 bases, J lost 2 bases, and 8 bases stayed unmatched. Per the germline V gene, CDR1 is SGHNT and CDR2 is YENEEA. The CDR3 sequence: CASSSNRDRTYEQYF. CDR3 nucleotide sequence: TGTGCCAGCAGCTCAAACCGGGACAGAACCTACGAGCAGTACTTC.

The J gene is TRBJ2-7, the V gene TRBV30, with 7 positions matching TRBD1. The CDR3 runs to 13 residues. Germline CDR1 is GTSNPN and CDR2 is SVGIG (reference sequence). J was trimmed by 7 bases and V by 0 bases; bases with no gene match: 6. In DNA, the CDR3 is TGTGCCTGGAGTGTTACAGGGGCAGGGGAGCAGTACTTC. This gives the protein CAWSVTGAGEQYF. Full variable domain (missing parts from reference TRBV30 and TRBJ2-7): SQTIHQWPATLVQPVGSPLSLECTVEGTSNPNLYWYRQAAGRGLQLLFYSVGIGQISSEVPQNLSASRPQDRQFILSSKKLLLSDSGFYLCAWSVTGAGEQYFGPGTRLTVT.

This clone was seen a few times. V is TRBV4-2 and J is TRBJ2-7; TRBD1 agrees at 7 bases. Losses at the gene ends were 6 bases for V and 1 base for J; bases not matched to a gene: 6. The CDR3 totals 14 residues. The germline gives CDR1 LGHNA, CDR2 YNFKEQ. The CDR3 DNA sequence: TGTGCCAGCAGTTCCGACAGGGAATCCTACGAGCAGTACTTC. It codes for CASSSDRESYEQYF.

V usage is TRBV4-2 and J usage is TRBJ2-7, with 8 bases lining up with TRBD1. Trimming at V came to 4 bases and at J to 0 bases, leaving 2 bases not matched to a gene. This CDR3 region has 14 residues. Per the germline V gene, CDR1 is LGHNA and CDR2 is YNFKEQ. The CDR3 sequence is CASSPGTGSYEQYF. CDR3 DNA sequence: TGTGCCAGCAGCCCCGGGACAGGCTCCTACGAGCAGTACTTC.

This sequence joins TRBV30 and TRBJ1-6; D is possibly TRBD1 (5 bases). V was trimmed by 3 bases and J by 5 bases, leaving 11 bases between them. The V gene's germline CDR1 is GTSNPN and CDR2 SVGIG (reference sequence). This CDR3 is built from 14 residues. CDR3 bases: TGTGCCTGGAGGTTCGGGACGGATAATTCACCCCTCCACTTT. Translation: CAWRFGTDNSPLHF.

The J gene is TRBJ2-6, the V gene TRBV5-5, with a possible D match to TRBD1 (6 bases). Germline V gene sequence: CDR1 SGHKS, CDR2 YYEKEE (reference sequence). V lost 5 bases and J 2 bases, leaving 14 bases between the germline ends. This CDR3 contains 16 residues. CDR3 sequence: CASSWRQDAGANVLTF. CDR3 in DNA: TGTGCCAGCAGTTGGCGACAGGACGCTGGGGCCAACGTCCTGACTTTC.

The V gene is TRBV21-1, the J gene TRBJ2-1. TRBV21-1 is assigned pseudogene status. The CDR3 is made up of 13 amino acids. The CDR3 DNA is TGTGCCAGCAGCAAAGGGACGGACAATGAGCAGTTCTTC. Translated, it gives CASSKGTDNEQFF.

This chain uses TRBV18 with TRBJ1-2; tentatively, D is TRBD1 (6 bases). Germline CDR1 reads KGHSH; CDR2 reads LQKENI. The V end was cut by 4 bases, the J end by 3 bases, with 15 bases between. The CDR3 has 15 amino acids. The CDR3, as DNA: TGTGCCAGCTCACTGACGACAGGAAAAGACTATGGCTACACCTTC. It translates to CASSLTTGKDYGYTF. Filled out from reference TRBV18 and TRBJ1-2, the complete variable domain reads NAGVMQNPRHLVRRRGQEARLRCSPMKGHSHVYWYRQLPEEGLKFMVYLQKENIIDESGMPKERFSAEFPKEGPSILRIQQVVRGDSAAYFCASSLTTGKDYGYTFGSGTRLTVV.

This clone was found once. The CDR3 DNA follows: TGCGCCAGCAGCCAAGAAATCACCTACAATGAGCAGTTCTTC. Its translation: CASSQEITYNEQFF. V is TRBV4-3 and J is TRBJ2-1, with D uncertain. Germline-derived CDR1 and CDR2 are LGHNA and YSLEER. The CDR3 sequence is 14 residues long. V was cut by 0 bases and J by 2 bases, with 5 bases left in between.

The J gene is TRBJ2-4, the V gene TRBV7-2, with D tentatively TRBD1 (5 bases). Germline assignment: CDR1 SGHTA and CDR2 FQGNSA. The V end was cut by 1 base, the J end by 0 bases, with 13 bases between. This CDR3 comprises 17 residues. The CDR3 is CASSLGGYDLAKNIQYF. The CDR3 DNA follows: TGTGCCAGCAGCTTAGGGGGCTACGACCTAGCCAAAAACATTCAGTACTTC.

The chain has TRBV7-2 and TRBJ2-2; D possibly corresponds to TRBD1 (5 bases). Germline CDR1 is SGHTA and CDR2 is FQGNSA. V lost 1 base and J lost 3, with 9 bases in between. This CDR3 is 15 amino acids long. The CDR3: CASSLVWGHTGELFF. The CDR3 bases are TGTGCCAGCAGCTTAGTGTGGGGCCACACCGGGGAGCTGTTTTTT.

V gene TRBV7-8 combines with J gene TRBJ1-5; TRBD1 is a possible D gene (6 bases). The CDR3 totals 16 residues. The V end was cut by 4 bases, the J end by 4 bases, with 17 bases between. Germline CDR1 reads SGHVS; CDR2 reads FQNEAQ. CDR3 region: CASSSVNRELNQPQHF. The CDR3 DNA sequence: TGTGCCAGCAGCTCTGTAAACAGGGAATTAAATCAGCCCCAGCATTTT.

J is TRBJ1-4 and V is TRBV18, with D possibly being TRBD1 (6 bases). The V and J ends lost 1 base and 3 bases respectively, with 15 bases between them. The germline CDR1 and CDR2 sequences are KGHSH and LQKENI. CDR3 length: 17 residues. The CDR3 sequence is CASSPQTGQLSNEKLFF. The DNA for the CDR3 is TGTGCCAGCTCACCACAGACAGGCCAACTTTCTAATGAAAAACTGTTTTTT.